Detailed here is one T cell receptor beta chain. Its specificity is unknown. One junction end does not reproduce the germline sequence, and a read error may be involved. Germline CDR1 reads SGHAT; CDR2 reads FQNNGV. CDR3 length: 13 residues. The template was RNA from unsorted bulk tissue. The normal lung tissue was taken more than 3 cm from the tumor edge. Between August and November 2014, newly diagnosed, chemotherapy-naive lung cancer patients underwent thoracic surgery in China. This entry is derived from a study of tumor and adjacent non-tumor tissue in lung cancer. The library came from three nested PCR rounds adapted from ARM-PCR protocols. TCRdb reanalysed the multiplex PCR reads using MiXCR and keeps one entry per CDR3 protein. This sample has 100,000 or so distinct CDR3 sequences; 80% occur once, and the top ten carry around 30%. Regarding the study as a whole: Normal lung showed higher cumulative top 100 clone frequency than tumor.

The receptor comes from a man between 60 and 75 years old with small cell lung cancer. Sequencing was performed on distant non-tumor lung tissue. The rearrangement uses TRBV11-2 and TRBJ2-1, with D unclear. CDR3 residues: CASTLEATGLKIF. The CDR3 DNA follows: TGTGCCAGCACATTAGAGGCGACGGGCCTAAAGATCTTC. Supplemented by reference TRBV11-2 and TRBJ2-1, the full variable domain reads EAGVAQSPRYKIIEKRQSVAFWCNPISGHATLYWYQQILGQGPKLLIQFQNNGVVDDSQLPKDRFSAERLKGVDSTLKIQPAKLEDSAVYLCASTLEATGLKIFGPGTRLTVL.